This T cell receptor (beta chain) was found in a study of CD8 T cells in ankylosing spondylitis. Study results and limitations: What seemed typical of ankylosing spondylitis blood was a TCR beta motif built from under 10 highly homologous variants.

This clonotype has a handful of counts. Its specificity is unknown. TCRdb passed the 5' RACE reads through MiXCR, listing each CDR3 protein once. The repertoire includes more than 650,000 distinct CDR3 sequences, approximately 12% of them detected once, and 0.51% sits in the top ten. CDR3 size: 14 residues. V was cut by 7 bases and J by 7 bases, with 22 bases left in between. CDR1 is SQVTM and CDR2 is ANQGSEA in the germline V gene. The receptor was derived from a male donor with ankylosing spondylitis. The sequenced material came from blood, either unsorted or a sorted T cell fraction (not recorded which). This chain connects TRBV29-1 to TRBJ2-5, with D possibly matching TRBD2 (5 bases). As DNA, the CDR3 is TGCAGCGGTACGACCGGAGGACGGTCCGGGACCCAGTACTTC. Translation: CSGTTGGRSGTQYF. Looking up the rest from reference TRBV29-1 and TRBJ2-5 gives the full variable domain: SAVISQKPSRDICQRGTSLTIQCQVDSQVTMMFWYRQQPGQSLTLIATANQGSEATYESGFVIDKFPISRPNLTFSTLTVSNMSPEDSSIYLCSGTTGGRSGTQYFGPGTRLLVL.